The entry that follows covers one TCR beta chain sequence. Data came from immunoSEQ multiplex PCR; TCRdb stores just in-frame clones and leaves some out. The data contain roughly 20,000 clones, 80% to 90% of them singletons. The data belong to a study of T cell changes during pregnancy in multiple sclerosis. The source of this sequence is a female donor with multiple sclerosis, enrolled in a pregnancy study. The sequences come from CD8+ T cells from peripheral blood mononuclear cells, collected in the first trimester of pregnancy.

CDR3: CASSLGDKLTYSYNEQFF. Written as DNA, the CDR3 is TGCGCCAGCAGCTTGGGGGACAAGCTCACCTACTCCTACAATGAGCAGTTCTTC. The chain is built from TRBV5-1 and TRBJ2-1; possible D gene TRBD1, 6 bases. The CDR3 runs to 18 residues. The germline CDR1 and CDR2 sequences are SGHRS and YFSETQ. The V end was cut by 0 bases, the J end by 0 bases, with 16 bases between.